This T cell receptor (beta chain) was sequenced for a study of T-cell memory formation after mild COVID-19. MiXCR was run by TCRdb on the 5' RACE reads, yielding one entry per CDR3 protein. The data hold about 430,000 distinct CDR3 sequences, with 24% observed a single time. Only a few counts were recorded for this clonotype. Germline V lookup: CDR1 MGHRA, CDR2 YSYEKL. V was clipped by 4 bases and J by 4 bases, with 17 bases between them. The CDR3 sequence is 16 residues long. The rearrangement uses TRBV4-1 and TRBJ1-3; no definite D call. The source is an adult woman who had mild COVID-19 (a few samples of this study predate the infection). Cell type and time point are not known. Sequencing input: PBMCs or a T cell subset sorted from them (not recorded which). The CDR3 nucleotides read TGCGCCAGCAGCCCGCTGGAGGGCGGCGCGGGAAACACCATATATTTT. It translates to CASSPLEGGAGNTIYF.